The rows below give T cell receptor beta chains drawn from one sample of a study of cytomegalovirus exposure and HLA in healthy donors. Libraries were prepared by immunoSEQ multiplex PCR; TCRdb keeps only in-frame clonotypes and omits some of them. This table has a few hundred thousand clones, 75% to 85% appearing once. Sequenced material: PBMCs. The receptors stem from a woman aged 55-69 years in good health and CMV-seropositive. Both conserved end residues are part of each CDR3. A D gene is named only where the DNA matches it firmly. Clone size is shown for a subset of rows, as once, few, many or a class of expanded clone.

TRBV5-4	NA	few	TRBJ2-7	CASSIGLEQYF	TGTGCCAGCAGCATCGGTCTGGAGCAGTACTTC
TRBV28	TRBD1	NA	TRBJ1-4	CASRQGVEKLFF	TGTGCCAGCAGACAGGGGGTAGAAAAACTGTTTTTT
TRBV29-1	NA	NA	TRBJ1-2	CSGASGGAYTF	TGCAGCGGAGCCAGTGGCGGGGCCTACACCTTC
TRBV7-9	TRBD1	NA	TRBJ2-7	CSSSLGTGGQEQYF	TGTTCCAGCAGCTTAGGAACAGGGGGCCAAGAGCAGTACTTC
TRBV18	NA	NA	TRBJ2-1	CASSPSGRSRGNEQFF	TGTGCCAGCTCACCGTCTGGGAGGAGTAGAGGCAATGAGCAGTTCTTC
TRBV6-1	NA	NA	TRBJ1-5	CASIAGEGMYQPQHF	TGTGCCAGCATAGCAGGGGAGGGCATGTATCAGCCCCAGCATTTT
TRBV19	NA	few	TRBJ2-1	CASSLRESYNEQFF	TGTGCCAGTAGTCTCCGGGAGTCATACAATGAGCAGTTCTTC
TRBV5-4	NA	NA	TRBJ1-3	CASSWSPGGGSGNTIYF	TGTGCCAGCAGCTGGAGTCCCGGCGGGGGCTCTGGAAACACCATATATTTT
TRBV11-2	TRBD2	NA	TRBJ2-1	CASSLDREVRNEQFF	TGTGCCAGCAGCTTAGATCGGGAGGTTAGGAATGAGCAGTTCTTC
TRBV6-1	NA	once	TRBJ2-2	CASSENLGLSGTGELFF	TGTGCCAGCAGTGAAAATCTGGGACTCTCTGGCACCGGGGAGCTGTTTTTT
TRBV5-1	TRBD1	NA	TRBJ1-5	CASSLGTGGNQPQHF	TGCGCCAGCAGCTTGGGGACAGGGGGCAATCAGCCCCAGCATTTT
TRBV4-1	NA	NA	TRBJ1-6	CASSQGSGNSPLHF	TGCGCCAGCAGCCAAGGGTCGGGGAATTCACCCCTCCACTTT
TRBV4-1	NA	NA	TRBJ1-4	CASSRGTNEKLFF	TGCGCCAGCAGCCGAGGGACAAACGAAAAACTGTTTTTT
TRBV19	NA	NA	TRBJ2-5	CASSIAAGGETQYF	TGTGCCAGTAGTATAGCCGCAGGGGGGGAGACCCAGTACTTC
TRBV5-1	TRBD1	NA	TRBJ2-2	CASSKWTGSMVDTGELFF	TGCGCCAGCAGCAAATGGACAGGGAGTATGGTTGATACCGGGGAGCTGTTTTTT
TRBV7-3	TRBD2	NA	TRBJ2-1	CASRPTSASSYNEQFF	TGTGCCAGCAGACCCACTAGCGCCAGCTCCTACAATGAGCAGTTCTTC
TRBV9	NA	NA	TRBJ2-7	CASSVELGQTYEQYF	TGTGCCAGCAGCGTAGAGTTGGGGCAAACCTACGAGCAGTACTTC